This T cell receptor beta chain emerged from a study of blood T cell repertoires in COVID-19. TCRdb's copy holds only in-frame clones and misses some; the assay was immunoSEQ multiplex PCR. The sample lists just over 250,000 clones, 84% occurring once. There are a few counts of this clone. Trimming removed 3 bases from V and 7 bases from J; junction bases left unmatched: 9. Germline CDR1 and CDR2: SGDLS and YYNGEE. The CDR3 consists of 15 residues. The source material was PBMCs or T cells enriched from blood (not recorded which). The origin of this receptor is a young man with acute COVID-19. The chain has TRBV9 and TRBJ1-3, with 8 positions matching TRBD1. CDR3 sequence reads: CASSENNRGGNTIYF. The DNA for the CDR3 is TGTGCCAGCAGCGAGAACAACAGGGGGGGTAACACCATATATTTT.